Below are 28 T cell receptor beta chains sequenced from a single sample in a study of blood T cell repertoires in COVID-19. Measured with immunoSEQ multiplex PCR; TCRdb has only the in-frame clones, and not every one. The sample records 130,000 to 150,000 clones, 80% being singletons. The source material was peripheral blood. Receptors were obtained from a man in his 70s who had recovered from COVID-19.

This chain uses TRBV14 with TRBJ1-4, with D tentatively TRBD1 (6 bases). Germline CDR1 is SGHDN and CDR2 is FVKESK. This CDR3 is 17 amino acids long. Trimming took 0 bases from V and 8 from J, leaving 19 bases between them. The CDR3 region is CASSQDVTGRGGEKLFF. CDR3 sequence (DNA): TGTGCCAGCAGCCAAGATGTCACAGGCAGGGGAGGGGAAAAACTGTTTTTT. The entire variable domain, with the rest obtained from reference TRBV14 and TRBJ1-4, is as follows: EAGVTQFPSHSVIEKGQTVTLRCDPISGHDNLYWYRRVMGKEIKFLLHFVKESKQDESGMPNNRFLAERTGGTYSTLKVQPAELEDSGVYFCASSQDVTGRGGEKLFFGSGTQLSVL.

The rearrangement uses TRBV5-1 and TRBJ2-3; no reliable D call. In germline, CDR1 is SGHRS, CDR2 YFSETQ. This CDR3 region has 15 residues. The V and J ends lost 5 bases and 1 base respectively, with 14 bases between them. The CDR3 coding sequence is TGCGCCAGCAGGTCTATGTCGTTGGGCACAGATACGCAGTATTTT. It translates to CASRSMSLGTDTQYF.

In DNA form, the CDR3 reads TGTGCCAGCAGTTACAGGGGATTCACAGCGAACACTGAAGCTTTCTTT. Its translation is CASSYRGFTANTEAFF. The chain is built from TRBV6-5 and TRBJ1-1, with D tentatively TRBD1 (5 bases). V lost 2 bases and J 1 base, leaving 14 bases between the germline ends. The CDR3 runs 16 residues. Germline CDR1 MNHEY, CDR2 SVGAGI.

This chain joins TRBV18 and TRBJ2-7; 8 bases line up with TRBD1. Germline assignment: CDR1 KGHSH and CDR2 LQKENI. V trimming: 3 bases; J trimming: 1 base; junction bases outside the gene matches: 8. The CDR3 spans 16 residues. CDR3 sequence (DNA): TGTGCCAGCTCACCGGGACAGGCTATCGCATCCTACGAGCAGTACTTC. This gives the protein CASSPGQAIASYEQYF.

The genes are TRBV21-1 and TRBJ2-1; the D call of TRBD2 is as the table states it, not checked on the DNA. TRBV21-1 is classified as a pseudogene. The CDR3 has 16 amino acids. CDR3 DNA: TGTGCCAGCAGCAAACCCGGGGGTATTTCGGTGAATGAGCAGTTCTTC. Translated, it gives CASSKPGGISVNEQFF.

The chain couples TRBV10-3 to TRBJ2-1, with D hard to call. V lost 11 bases and J lost 2, with 19 bases in between. Germline V CDR1 and CDR2: ENHRY, SYGVKD. This CDR3 has 15 residues. This CDR3 is CAAAGSVDTYNEQFF. In DNA, the CDR3 is TGTGCCGCGGCCGGGTCTGTTGATACCTACAATGAGCAGTTCTTC.

The chain employs TRBV4-3 and TRBJ2-7, with no clear D. This CDR3 is built from 13 residues. Between the trimmed V and J ends, which lost 0 bases and 4 bases, there was a span of 7 bases. Per germline, CDR1 LGHNA and CDR2 YSLEER. Written as DNA, the CDR3 is TGCGCCAGCAGCCAAGATCTTGTGTACGAGCAGTACTTC. Amino acids: CASSQDLVYEQYF.

This clone is termed medium-sized. This sample includes further DNA sequences coding for the same CDR3. J is TRBJ2-7 and V is TRBV7-9, with 10 nucleotides matching TRBD2. The CDR3 extends over 15 amino acids. From germline, CDR1 is SEHNR and CDR2 FQNEAQ (reference sequence). The ends lost 6 bases at V and 4 bases at J; junction bases unmatched: 9. The CDR3 protein is CASSPRTSGSYEQYF. CDR3 DNA sequence: TGTGCCAGCAGTCCACGGACTAGCGGCAGTTACGAGCAGTACTTC.

In the case of this clone: Other nucleotide sequences from this sample produce the same CDR3. This chain connects TRBV7-3 to TRBJ1-1; no firm D call. The germline V and J ends were trimmed by 2 bases and 0 bases, with 4 bases remaining between them. Germline assignment: CDR1 SGHTA and CDR2 FQGTGA. The CDR3 extends over 13 amino acids. The CDR3 loop is CASSLSVNTEAFF. DNA for the CDR3: TGTGCCAGCAGCTTATCAGTGAACACTGAAGCTTTCTTT. Variable domain in full (rest from reference TRBV7-3 and TRBJ1-1): GAGVSQTPSNKVTEKGKYVELRCDPISGHTALYWYRQSLGQGPEFLIYFQGTGAADDSGLPNDRFFAVRPEGSVSTLKIQRTERGDSAVYLCASSLSVNTEAFFGQGTRLTVV.

This rearrangement joins TRBV3-1 (or the pseudogene TRBV3-2) to TRBJ2-4; possible D gene TRBD1, 6 bases. V lost 7 bases and J 7 bases, leaving 17 bases between the germline ends. This CDR3 is 14 amino acids long. CDR1 LGHDT and CDR2 YNNKEL come from the germline V gene (reference sequence). The CDR3 region has the DNA TGTGCCAGCATGGGGGCCAAGAGAGGGAACATTCAGTACTTC. It specifies CASMGAKRGNIQYF.

This clone has just one count. The chain carries TRBV6-2 or TRBV6-3 and TRBJ2-6; the D gene is possibly TRBD1 (5 bases). Germline lookup yields CDR1 MNHEY and CDR2 SVGEGT. Trimming cost V 2 bases and J 2 bases, with 7 bases left between them. The CDR3 runs 15 residues. CDR3 coding DNA: TGTGCCAGCAGTTACCTAGGGGCTGGGGCCAACGTCCTGACTTTC. It specifies CASSYLGAGANVLTF.

This clone is medium-sized in the sample. The chain employs TRBV10-3 and TRBJ1-6, with D possibly matching TRBD1 (5 bases). This CDR3 is 14 amino acids long. The germline V gene has CDR1 ENHRY and CDR2 SYGVKD. Trimming stripped 10 bases from V and 9 bases from J, with 19 bases between. Here the CDR3 reads CATRGDLLTSPLHF. In nucleotides, the CDR3 is TGTGCCACGCGGGGGGATCTTCTAACTTCACCCCTCCACTTT.

V gene TRBV5-6 combines with J gene TRBJ2-1; 7 nucleotides match TRBD2. The CDR3 contains 14 residues. J gave up 3 bases and V 2 bases, and 2 bases lay outside the gene matches. Germline V gives CDR1 SGHDT, CDR2 YYEEEE. CDR3 in amino acids: CASSFRGVYNEQFF. As DNA, the CDR3 is TGTGCCAGCAGCTTTCGGGGGGTCTACAATGAGCAGTTCTTC.

The chain combines TRBV4-1 with TRBJ2-2; TRBD2 matches 9 bases. The CDR3 consists of 15 residues. The germline V gene has CDR1 MGHRA and CDR2 YSYEKL. V dropped 2 bases and J dropped 4; count of bases not matched to a gene: 2. CDR3: CASSQISGGTGELFF. The CDR3 coding sequence is TGCGCCAGCAGCCAAATTAGCGGGGGCACCGGGGAGCTGTTTTTT.

This CDR3 is CASSETGLSYEQYF. CDR3 DNA sequence: TGTGCCAGCAGCGAGACAGGGCTCTCCTACGAGCAGTACTTC. J is TRBJ2-7 and V is TRBV11-3; 7 nucleotides agree with TRBD1. CDR1 is SGHNT, CDR2 YENEEA, per germline. There are 14 residues in the CDR3. Trimming at V came to 5 bases and at J to 0 bases, leaving 4 bases not matched to a gene. The variable domain in full, completed from reference TRBV11-3 and TRBJ2-7, reads EAGVVQSPRYKIIEKKQPVAFWCNPISGHNTLYWYLQNLGQGPELLIRYENEEAVDDSQLPKDRFSAERLKGVDSTLKIQPAELGDSAVYLCASSETGLSYEQYFGPGTRLTVT.

J is TRBJ2-7 and V is TRBV7-9; D may be TRBD2 (6 bases). From germline, CDR1 is SEHNR and CDR2 FQNEAQ (reference sequence). V lost 5 bases and J lost 3, with 23 bases in between. CDR3 length: 17 amino acids. CDR3 DNA sequence: TGTGCCAGCAGCCCGGGGGTGGATTCTCGACCCGACTACGAGCAGTACTTC. Its translation: CASSPGVDSRPDYEQYF.

J is TRBJ2-1 and V is TRBV15; 9 nucleotides match TRBD2. The V gene's germline CDR1 is LNHNV and CDR2 YYDKDF (reference sequence). The V gene end was trimmed by 0 bases and the J gene end by 5 bases; junction bases not matched to a gene: 8. CDR3 length: 17 residues. Written as DNA, the CDR3 is TGTGCCACCAGCAGAGACGATGCGTCTAGCGGGGACAATGAGCAGTTCTTC. Amino acids: CATSRDDASSGDNEQFF.

V usage is TRBV7-2 and J usage is TRBJ2-2; possible D gene TRBD1, 5 bases. CDR1 and CDR2 (germline): SGHTA, FQGNSA. The CDR3 is made up of 15 amino acids. V was pared by 3 bases and J by 1 base, with 9 bases between. CDR3 loop: CASSLRQGNTGELFF. The CDR3 DNA reads as TGTGCCAGCAGCTTGCGGCAGGGGAACACCGGGGAGCTGTTTTTT.

This chain links TRBV7-9 with TRBJ1-2; 7 nucleotides agree with TRBD1. CDR3 length: 19 amino acids. CDR1 and CDR2 from the germline V gene are SEHNR and FQNEAQ (reference sequence). V lost 5 bases to trimming and J lost 3 bases; unmatched junction nucleotides: 21. In nucleotides, the CDR3 is TGTGCCAGCAGCCCAAATCCGGGACAGAGTCAGCACGGGGACTATGGCTACACCTTC. Its protein is CASSPNPGQSQHGDYGYTF.

In its sample, this clone was seen a few times. V usage is TRBV29-1 and J usage is TRBJ2-5, with TRBD2 matching over 7 bases. CDR1 SQVTM and CDR2 ANQGSEA come from the germline V gene. The trim removed 7 bases at V and 5 bases at J, leaving 7 bases unmatched. This CDR3 region has 12 residues. The CDR3 here is CSGRREGETQYF. CDR3 coding DNA: TGCAGCGGCCGCAGGGAGGGGGAGACCCAGTACTTC.

The rearrangement links TRBV7-8 to TRBJ2-1; the match to TRBD2 covers 9 bases. The CDR3 runs 18 residues. With V trimmed by 5 bases and J by 1 base, 12 bases remained unmatched. Germline values: CDR1 SGHVS, CDR2 FQNEAQ. The CDR3 bases are TGTGCCAGCAGCGAATCCGGGGGACTAGCTGAGTCCTACAATGAGCAGTTCTTC. As protein: CASSESGGLAESYNEQFF.

This clone came up once. The germline gene is not matched at one end of the junction; a read error may be the cause. The rearrangement uses TRBV25-1 and TRBJ2-1; TRBD2 matches 7 bases. Germline V gene lookup returns CDR1 MGHDK and CDR2 SYGVNS. The CDR3 runs to 15 residues. The CDR3 DNA reads as TGTGCCGGCAGTGAAGGGACTATTCTCGACAATGAGCAGTTCTTC. Protein product: CAGSEGTILDNEQFF. The whole variable domain, filled in from reference TRBV25-1 and TRBJ2-1, reads EADIYQTPRYLVIGTGKKITLECSQTMGHDKMYWYQQDPGMELHLIHYSYGVNSTEKGDLSSESTVSRIRTEHFPLTLESARPSHTSQYLCAGSEGTILDNEQFFGPGTRLTVL.

This rearrangement joins TRBV28 to TRBJ2-7; TRBD2 agrees at 10 bases. CDR1 is MDHEN, CDR2 SYDVKM, per germline. V shed 4 bases and J 4 bases; nucleotides not matched to a gene: 4. The CDR3 is 14 residues long. Written as DNA, the CDR3 is TGTGCCAGCAGTTACCTAGCGGGAGCATACGAGCAGTACTTC. Translating gives CASSYLAGAYEQYF.

V is TRBV11-2 and J is TRBJ2-1; TRBD1 agrees at 9 bases. V gave up 4 bases and J gave up 6 bases; unmatched junction bases: 10. This CDR3 has 16 amino acids. CDR1 is SGHAT and CDR2 is FQNNGV in the germline V gene. The CDR3 here is CASSSRPGQGGNEQFF. In nucleotides, the CDR3 is TGTGCCAGCAGCTCCCGCCCGGGACAGGGAGGCAATGAGCAGTTCTTC.

This clone was seen a few times. This chain joins TRBV6-6 and TRBJ1-2; D call uncertain. Trimming took off 1 base at V and 6 bases at J, with 12 bases between the two ends. CDR1 is MNHNY and CDR2 is SVGAGI in the germline V gene (reference sequence). The CDR3 spans 14 residues. CDR3 sequence reads: CASSYFEWRDGYTF. For the CDR3, the DNA is TGTGCCAGCAGTTACTTTGAGTGGAGGGATGGCTACACCTTC.

The V call is TRBV10-1, the J call TRBJ1-1; 7 bases map to TRBD1. Germline lookup yields CDR1 WNHNN and CDR2 SYGVQD (reference sequence). This CDR3 contains 15 residues. V gave up 3 bases and J gave up 2 bases; unmatched junction bases: 6. For the CDR3, the DNA is TGCGCCAGCAGTGATGCGACAGGGACAAACACTGAAGCTTTCTTT. Translating it yields CASSDATGTNTEAFF.

The sample holds one count of this clone. The chain links TRBV2 to TRBJ1-2; D possibly corresponds to TRBD1 (5 bases). V was shortened by 3 bases and J by 3 bases, with 5 bases between the two germline ends. Germline lookup yields CDR1 SNHLY and CDR2 FYNNEI. The CDR3 runs 12 residues. The CDR3 DNA follows: TGTGCCAGCAGTGACAGGGACTATGGCTACACCTTC. Translated: CASSDRDYGYTF.

This clone was detected a few times. The chain links TRBV5-4 to TRBJ1-6; D might be TRBD1 (6 bases). Germline V gives CDR1 SGHNT, CDR2 YYREEE (reference sequence). Trimming took off 0 bases at V and 8 bases at J, with 9 bases between the two ends. The CDR3 is 14 amino acids. The CDR3: CASSLDRADSPLHF. The DNA for the CDR3 is TGTGCCAGCAGCTTGGACAGGGCTGATTCACCCCTCCACTTT.